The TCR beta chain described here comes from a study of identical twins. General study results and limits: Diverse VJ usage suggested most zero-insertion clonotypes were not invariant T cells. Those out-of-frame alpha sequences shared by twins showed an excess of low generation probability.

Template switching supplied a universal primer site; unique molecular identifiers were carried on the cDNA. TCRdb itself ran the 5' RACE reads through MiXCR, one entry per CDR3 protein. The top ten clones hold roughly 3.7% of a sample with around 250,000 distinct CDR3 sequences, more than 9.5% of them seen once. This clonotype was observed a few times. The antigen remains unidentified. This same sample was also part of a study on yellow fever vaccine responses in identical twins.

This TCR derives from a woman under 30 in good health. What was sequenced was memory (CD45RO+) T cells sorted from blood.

The CDR3 sequence is CASKRGKAYEQYF. The DNA of the CDR3 is TGTGCCAGCAAAAGGGGGAAGGCCTACGAGCAGTACTTC. The J gene is TRBJ2-7, the V gene TRBV12-3 or TRBV12-4, with a possible D match to TRBD1 (6 bases). The CDR3 has 13 amino acids. The V end lost 7 bases, the J end lost 2 bases, and 12 bases lay between the germline ends.